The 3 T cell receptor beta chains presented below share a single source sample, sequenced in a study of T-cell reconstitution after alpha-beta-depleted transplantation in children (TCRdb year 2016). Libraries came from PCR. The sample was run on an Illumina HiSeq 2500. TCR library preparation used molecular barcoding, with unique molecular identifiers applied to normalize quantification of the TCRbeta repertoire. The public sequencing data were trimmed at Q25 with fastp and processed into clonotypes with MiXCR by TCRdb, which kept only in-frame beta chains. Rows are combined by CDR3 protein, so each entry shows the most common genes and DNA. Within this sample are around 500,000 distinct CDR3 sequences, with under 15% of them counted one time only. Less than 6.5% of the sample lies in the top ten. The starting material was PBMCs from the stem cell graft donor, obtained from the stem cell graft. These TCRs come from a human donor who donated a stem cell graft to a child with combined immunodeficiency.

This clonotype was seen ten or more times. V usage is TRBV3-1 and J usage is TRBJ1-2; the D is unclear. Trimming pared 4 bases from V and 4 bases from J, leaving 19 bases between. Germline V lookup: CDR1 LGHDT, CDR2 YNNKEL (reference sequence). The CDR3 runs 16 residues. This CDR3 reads CASSPATVVRGYGYTF. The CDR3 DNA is TGTGCCAGCAGCCCCGCGACGGTTGTGAGAGGCTATGGCTACACCTTC.

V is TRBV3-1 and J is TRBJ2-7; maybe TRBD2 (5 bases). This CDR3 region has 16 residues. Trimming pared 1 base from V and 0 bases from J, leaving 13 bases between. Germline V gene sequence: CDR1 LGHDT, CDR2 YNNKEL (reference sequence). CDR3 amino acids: CASSQGPGRASYEQYF. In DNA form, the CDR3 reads TGTGCCAGCAGCCAAGGCCCTGGGCGGGCCTCCTACGAGCAGTACTTC.

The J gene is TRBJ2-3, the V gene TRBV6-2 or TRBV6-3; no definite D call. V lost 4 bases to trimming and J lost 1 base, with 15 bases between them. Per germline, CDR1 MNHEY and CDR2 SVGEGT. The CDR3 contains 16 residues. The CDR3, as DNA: TGTGCCAGCAGTTCACTTGCAGAACTCGGCACAGATACGCAGTATTTT. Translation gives CASSSLAELGTDTQYF.